The 2 T cell receptor beta chains below were found in one sample sequenced in a study of molecular identifiers for immune sequencing clone quantification. TCRdb re-called the PCR reads with MiXCR, one entry per CDR3 protein. The table has around 470,000 distinct CDR3 sequences, roughly 25% seen once. The specimen sequenced was naive CD8+ T cells from blood, with Jurkat cell RNA spiked in. Noted subset: FACS-sorted CD8+CD4-CCR7+CD45RA+ naive T cells. The receptor source for this set is a human donor in good health. Some libraries in this study had Jurkat cell RNA spiked in.

V usage is TRBV29-1 and J usage is TRBJ2-7, with TRBD2 identical over 10 bases. V dropped 6 bases and J dropped 3; count of bases not matched to a gene: 8. CDR1 is SQVTM, CDR2 ANQGSEA, per germline. The CDR3 runs 14 residues. The CDR3 DNA reads as TGCAGCGTAGTACTAGCGGGGAACTACTACGAGCAGTACTTC. Translation gives CSVVLAGNYYEQYF.

This clonotype came up a few times. The chain links TRBV7-6 to TRBJ1-5, with 10 bases identical to TRBD1. The CDR3 length is 16 residues. J was trimmed by 0 bases and V by 5 bases; bases with no gene match: 4. Germline loops: CDR1 SGHVS, CDR2 FNYEAQ. The CDR3 loop is CASSPDRGLSNQPQHF. For the CDR3, the DNA is TGTGCCAGCAGCCCCGACAGGGGGCTTAGCAATCAGCCCCAGCATTTT.